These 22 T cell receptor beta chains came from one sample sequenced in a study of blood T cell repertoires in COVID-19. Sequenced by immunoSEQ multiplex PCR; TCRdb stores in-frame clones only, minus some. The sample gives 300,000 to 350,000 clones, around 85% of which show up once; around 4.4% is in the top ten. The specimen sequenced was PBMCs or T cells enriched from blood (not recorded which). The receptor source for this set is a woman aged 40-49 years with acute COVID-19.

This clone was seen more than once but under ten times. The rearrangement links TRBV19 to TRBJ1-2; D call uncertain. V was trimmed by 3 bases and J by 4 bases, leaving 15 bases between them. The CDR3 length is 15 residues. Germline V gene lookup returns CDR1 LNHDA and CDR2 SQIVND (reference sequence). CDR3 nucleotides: TGTGCCAGTAGTATCCGGGCCGGGGTTCTCTATGGCTACACCTTC. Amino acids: CASSIRAGVLYGYTF. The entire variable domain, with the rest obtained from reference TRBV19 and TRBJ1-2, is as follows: DGGITQSPKYLFRKEGQNVTLSCEQNLNHDAMYWYRQDPGQGLRLIYYSQIVNDFQKGDIAEGYSVSREKKESFPLTVTSAQKNPTAFYLCASSIRAGVLYGYTFGSGTRLTVV.

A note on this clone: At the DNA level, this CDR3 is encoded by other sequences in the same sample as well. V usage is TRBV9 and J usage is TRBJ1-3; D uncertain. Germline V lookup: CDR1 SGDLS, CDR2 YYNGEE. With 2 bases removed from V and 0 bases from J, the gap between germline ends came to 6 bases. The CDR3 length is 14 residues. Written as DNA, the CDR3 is TGTGCCAGCAGCGTGGGCAGCTCTGGAAACACCATATATTTT. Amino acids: CASSVGSSGNTIYF.

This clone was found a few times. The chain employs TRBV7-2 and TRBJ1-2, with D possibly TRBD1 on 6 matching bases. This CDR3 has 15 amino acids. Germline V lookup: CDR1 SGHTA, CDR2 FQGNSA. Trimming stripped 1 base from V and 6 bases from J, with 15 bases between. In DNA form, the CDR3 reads TGTGCCAGCAGCTTAGATTCGTCCAGGGGTCATGGCTACACCTTC. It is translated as CASSLDSSRGHGYTF.

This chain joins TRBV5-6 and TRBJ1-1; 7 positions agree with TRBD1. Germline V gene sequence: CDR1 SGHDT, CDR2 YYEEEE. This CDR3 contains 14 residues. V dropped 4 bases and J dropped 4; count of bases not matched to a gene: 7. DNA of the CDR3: TGTGCCAGCAGCCCGACAGGGAAAGGCACTGAAGCTTTCTTT. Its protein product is CASSPTGKGTEAFF.

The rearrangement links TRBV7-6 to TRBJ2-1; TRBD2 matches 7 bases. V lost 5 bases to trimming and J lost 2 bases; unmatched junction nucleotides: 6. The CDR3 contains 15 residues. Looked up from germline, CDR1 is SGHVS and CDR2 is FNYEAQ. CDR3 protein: CASSRAGTTYNEQFF. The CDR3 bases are TGTGCCAGCAGCCGAGCCGGGACTACCTACAATGAGCAGTTCTTC.

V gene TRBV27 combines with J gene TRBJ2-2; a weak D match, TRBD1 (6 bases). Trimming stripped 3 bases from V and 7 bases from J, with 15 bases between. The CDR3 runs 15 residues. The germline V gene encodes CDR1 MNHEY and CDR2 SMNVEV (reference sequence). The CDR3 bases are TGTGCCAGCAGTTTCCCCCCAGGGGATGGCGGGGAGCTGTTTTTT. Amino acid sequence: CASSFPPGDGGELFF.

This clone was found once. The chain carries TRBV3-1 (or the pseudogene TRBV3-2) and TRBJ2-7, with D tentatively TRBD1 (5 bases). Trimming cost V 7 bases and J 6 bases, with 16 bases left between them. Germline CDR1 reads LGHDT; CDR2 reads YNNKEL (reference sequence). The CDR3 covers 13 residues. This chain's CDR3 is CASTTGKESEQYF. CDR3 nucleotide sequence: TGTGCCAGCACAACAGGCAAAGAGAGCGAGCAGTACTTC.

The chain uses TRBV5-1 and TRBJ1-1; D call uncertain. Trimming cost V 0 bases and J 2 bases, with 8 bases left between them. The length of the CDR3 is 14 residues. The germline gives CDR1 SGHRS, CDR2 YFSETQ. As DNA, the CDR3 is TGCGCCAGCAGCTTGGCCAGGCGAAACACTGAAGCTTTCTTT. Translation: CASSLARRNTEAFF.

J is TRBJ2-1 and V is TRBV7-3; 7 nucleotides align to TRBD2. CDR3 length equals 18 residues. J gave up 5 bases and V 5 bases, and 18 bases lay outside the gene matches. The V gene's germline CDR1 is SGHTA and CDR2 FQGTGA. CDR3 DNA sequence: TGTGCCAGCAGCCAGTCGGACGTAGGGAAGCGGGGCCACAATGAGCAGTTCTTC. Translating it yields CASSQSDVGKRGHNEQFF.

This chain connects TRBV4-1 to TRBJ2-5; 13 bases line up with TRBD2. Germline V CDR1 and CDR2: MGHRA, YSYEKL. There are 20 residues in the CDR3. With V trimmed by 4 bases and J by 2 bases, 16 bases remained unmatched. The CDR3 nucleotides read TGCGCCAGCAGCCCCCCCCAAGCTACTAGCGGGGGGGTATCACAAGAGACCCAGTACTTC. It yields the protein CASSPPQATSGGVSQETQYF.

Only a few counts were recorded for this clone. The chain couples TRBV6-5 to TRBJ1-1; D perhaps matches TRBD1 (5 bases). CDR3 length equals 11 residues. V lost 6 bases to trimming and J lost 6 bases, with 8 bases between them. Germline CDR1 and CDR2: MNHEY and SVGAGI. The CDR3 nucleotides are TGTGCCAGCAGGCAGGGTCCTGAAGCTTTCTTT. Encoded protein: CASRQGPEAFF.

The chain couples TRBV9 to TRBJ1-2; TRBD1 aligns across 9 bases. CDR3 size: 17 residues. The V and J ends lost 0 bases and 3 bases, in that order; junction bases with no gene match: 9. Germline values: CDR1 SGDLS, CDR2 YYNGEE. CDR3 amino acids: CASSVGARTGEDYGYTF. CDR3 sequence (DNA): TGTGCCAGCAGCGTAGGAGCGCGGACAGGGGAGGACTATGGCTACACCTTC.

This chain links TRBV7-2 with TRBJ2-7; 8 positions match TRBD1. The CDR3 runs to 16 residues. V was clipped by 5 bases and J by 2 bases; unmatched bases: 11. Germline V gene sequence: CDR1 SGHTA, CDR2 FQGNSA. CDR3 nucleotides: TGTGCCAGCAGCCGTAGTGGACAGGGTTTCCCCTACGAGCAGTACTTC. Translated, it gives CASSRSGQGFPYEQYF.

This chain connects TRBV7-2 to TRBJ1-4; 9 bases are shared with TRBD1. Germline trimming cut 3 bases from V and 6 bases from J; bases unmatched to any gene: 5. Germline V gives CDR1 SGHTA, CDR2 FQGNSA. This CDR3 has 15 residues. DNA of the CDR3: TGTGCCAGCAGCTTTGGACAGGGGAAGTATGAAAAACTGTTTTTT. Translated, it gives CASSFGQGKYEKLFF.

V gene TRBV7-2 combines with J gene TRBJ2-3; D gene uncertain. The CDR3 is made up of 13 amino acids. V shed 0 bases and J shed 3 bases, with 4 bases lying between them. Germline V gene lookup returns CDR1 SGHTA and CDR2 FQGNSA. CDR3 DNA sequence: TGTGCCAGCAGCTTAGCCCATACAGATACGCAGTATTTT. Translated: CASSLAHTDTQYF. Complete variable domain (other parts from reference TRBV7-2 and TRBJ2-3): GAGVSQSPSNKVTEKGKDVELRCDPISGHTALYWYRQSLGQGLEFLIYFQGNSAPDKSGLPSDRFSAERTGGSVSTLTIQRTQQEDSAVYLCASSLAHTDTQYFGPGTRLTVL.

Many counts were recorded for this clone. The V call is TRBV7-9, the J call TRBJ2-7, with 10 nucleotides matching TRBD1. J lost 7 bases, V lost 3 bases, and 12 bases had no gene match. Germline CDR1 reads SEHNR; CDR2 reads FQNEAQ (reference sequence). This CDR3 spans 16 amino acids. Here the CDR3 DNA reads TGTGCCAGCAGCTTTGGACCGGGACAGGGGAAAGGGGAGCAGTACTTC. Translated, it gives CASSFGPGQGKGEQYF.

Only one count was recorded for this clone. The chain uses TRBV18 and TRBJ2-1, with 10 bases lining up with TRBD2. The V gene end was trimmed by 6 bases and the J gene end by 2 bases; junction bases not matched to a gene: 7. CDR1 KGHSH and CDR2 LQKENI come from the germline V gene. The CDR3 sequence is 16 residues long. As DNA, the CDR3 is TGTGCCAGCTCCTCTCTAGCGGGGGCCGCCTACAATGAGCAGTTCTTC. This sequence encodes CASSSLAGAAYNEQFF.

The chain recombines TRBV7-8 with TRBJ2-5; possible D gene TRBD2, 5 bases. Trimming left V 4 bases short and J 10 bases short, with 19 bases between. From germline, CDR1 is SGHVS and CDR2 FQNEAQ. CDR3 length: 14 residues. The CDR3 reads CASSSDEGGPNQYF. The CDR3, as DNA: TGTGCCAGCAGCTCCGACGAAGGAGGACCCAACCAGTACTTC.

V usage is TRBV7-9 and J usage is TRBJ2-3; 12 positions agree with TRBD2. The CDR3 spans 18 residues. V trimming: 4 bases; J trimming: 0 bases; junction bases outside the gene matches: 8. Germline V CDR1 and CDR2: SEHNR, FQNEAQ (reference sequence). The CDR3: CASSSGLAGLPSTDTQYF. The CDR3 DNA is TGTGCCAGCAGCTCGGGACTAGCGGGCTTACCTAGCACAGATACGCAGTATTTT. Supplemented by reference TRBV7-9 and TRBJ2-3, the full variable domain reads DTGVSQNPRHKITKRGQNVTFRCDPISEHNRLYWYRQTLGQGPEFLTYFQNEAQLEKSRLLSDRFSAERPKGSFSTLEIQRTEQGDSAMYLCASSSGLAGLPSTDTQYFGPGTRLTVL.

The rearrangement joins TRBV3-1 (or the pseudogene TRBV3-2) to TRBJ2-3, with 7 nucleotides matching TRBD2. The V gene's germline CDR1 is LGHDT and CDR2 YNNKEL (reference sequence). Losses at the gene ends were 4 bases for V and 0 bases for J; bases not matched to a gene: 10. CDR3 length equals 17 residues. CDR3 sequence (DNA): TGTGCCAGCAGCCCCCTGTTGGCTAGCGGAAGCACAGATACGCAGTATTTT. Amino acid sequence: CASSPLLASGSTDTQYF.

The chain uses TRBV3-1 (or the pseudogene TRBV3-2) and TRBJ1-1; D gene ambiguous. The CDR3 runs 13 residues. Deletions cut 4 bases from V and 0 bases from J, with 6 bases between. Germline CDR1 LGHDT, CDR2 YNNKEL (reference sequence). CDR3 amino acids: CASSPTLNTEAFF. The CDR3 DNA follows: TGTGCCAGCAGCCCGACACTGAACACTGAAGCTTTCTTT.

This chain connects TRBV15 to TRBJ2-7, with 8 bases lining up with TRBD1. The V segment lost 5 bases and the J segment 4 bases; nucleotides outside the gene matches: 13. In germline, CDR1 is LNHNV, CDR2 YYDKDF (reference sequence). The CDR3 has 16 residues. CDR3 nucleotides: TGTGCCACCAGCCCGCGGACAGGGATCCCTTTATACGAGCAGTACTTC. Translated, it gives CATSPRTGIPLYEQYF.